The 15 T cell receptor beta chains in this list originate from one sample, sequenced in a study of tumour-infiltrating T cells in Burkitt lymphoma. Profiling relied on immunoSEQ multiplex PCR, and the TCRdb table lists in-frame clones only, not all of them. The sample consists of nearly 3,000 clones, about 14% of them appearing once. The sequenced material came from tumor tissue. The source is a human donor with Burkitt lymphoma.

The chain is built from TRBV10-3 and TRBJ2-5; the match to TRBD2 covers 14 bases. Germline-derived CDR1 and CDR2 are ENHRY and SYGVKD. The CDR3 spans 20 residues. With 4 bases clipped from V and 0 bases from J, the junction kept 13 bases outside the gene matches. Here the CDR3 reads CAISADRGLAGDLYQETQYF. CDR3 coding DNA: TGTGCCATCAGTGCAGACAGGGGACTAGCGGGAGACCTCTACCAAGAGACCCAGTACTTC.

This clone was observed a handful of times. The rearrangement joins TRBV6-5 to TRBJ2-2; D may be TRBD1 or TRBD2 (6 bases each). The CDR3 is 16 amino acids. Trimming pared 2 bases from V and 6 bases from J, leaving 16 bases between. Germline V CDR1 and CDR2: MNHEY, SVGAGI. CDR3 protein: CASSYLPGAEAGELFF. CDR3 coding DNA: TGTGCCAGCAGTTACCTTCCGGGGGCTGAGGCCGGGGAGCTGTTTTTT.

This clone appeared a few times. The genes are TRBV30 and TRBJ2-1; TRBD2 matches 8 bases. The CDR3 has 16 amino acids. The V gene's germline CDR1 is GTSNPN and CDR2 SVGIG (reference sequence). The V segment lost 1 base and the J segment 2 bases; nucleotides outside the gene matches: 7. For the CDR3, the DNA is TGTGCCTGGAGTGATCTTAGCGGGATGGCCTACAATGAGCAGTTCTTC. Translation gives CAWSDLSGMAYNEQFF.

The chain joins TRBV10-3 to TRBJ2-7, with 7 nucleotides matching TRBD1. CDR3 length equals 12 residues. Germline-derived CDR1 and CDR2 are ENHRY and SYGVKD. The J segment lost 4 bases and the V segment lost 7 bases, leaving 4 bases of the junction unmatched. The CDR3 region has the DNA TGTGCCATCACGGGACAGACGTACGAGCAGTACTTC. It codes for CAITGQTYEQYF.

This clone was detected a few times. The rearrangement uses TRBV6-5 and TRBJ2-1; 8 bases align to TRBD1. The CDR3 has 14 residues. Germline-derived CDR1 and CDR2 are MNHEY and SVGAGI. The trim removed 6 bases at V and 11 bases at J, leaving 12 bases unmatched. CDR3 sequence (DNA): TGTGCCAGCAGCCCATCAACGACAGGGGTTAAGCAGTTCTTC. Translated, it gives CASSPSTTGVKQFF.

Note on this clone: The junction departs from the called germline gene at one end, perhaps through a read error. This rearrangement joins TRBV4-2 to TRBJ1-3; D gene ambiguous. Looked up from germline, CDR1 is LGHNA and CDR2 is YNFKEQ. The CDR3 loop spans 16 amino acids. CDR3 sequence reads: CASSQDQRYSGNIIYF. The CDR3 bases are TGTGCCAGCAGCCAAGATCAGCGTTACTCTGGAAACATCATATATTTT.

A few counts support this clone. The chain employs TRBV7-2 and TRBJ2-1; D gene unclear. The germline V gene has CDR1 SGHTA and CDR2 FQGNSA. This CDR3 comprises 14 residues. V lost 1 base to trimming and J lost 4 bases, with 8 bases between them. CDR3 region: CASSLDYPYNEQFF. DNA for the CDR3: TGTGCCAGCAGCTTAGACTACCCTTACAATGAGCAGTTCTTC. The variable domain in full, with the rest retrieved from reference TRBV7-2 and TRBJ2-1, is GAGVSQSPSNKVTEKGKDVELRCDPISGHTALYWYRQSLGQGLEFLIYFQGNSAPDKSGLPSDRFSAERTGGSVSTLTIQRTQQEDSAVYLCASSLDYPYNEQFFGPGTRLTVL.

Turning to this clone: Other DNA sequences of this sample code for an identical CDR3. The chain employs TRBV7-2 and TRBJ2-2; 8 bases match TRBD2. The ends lost 5 bases at V and 6 bases at J; junction bases unmatched: 5. This CDR3 comprises 14 residues. The germline V gene has CDR1 SGHTA and CDR2 FQGNSA. The CDR3 loop reads CASSRGGRSGELFF. DNA for the CDR3: TGTGCCAGCAGCCGGGGGGGGCGCTCCGGGGAGCTGTTTTTT. Looking up the rest from reference TRBV7-2 and TRBJ2-2 gives the full variable domain: GAGVSQSPSNKVTEKGKDVELRCDPISGHTALYWYRQSLGQGLEFLIYFQGNSAPDKSGLPSDRFSAERTGGSVSTLTIQRTQQEDSAVYLCASSRGGRSGELFFGEGSRLTVL.

This clone was seen only a few times. The chain uses TRBV10-3 and TRBJ1-2; D unresolved. The CDR3 loop spans 12 amino acids. CDR1 is ENHRY, CDR2 SYGVKD, per germline. V was shortened by 0 bases and J by 8 bases, with 7 bases between the two germline ends. This CDR3 reads CAISESTVGYTF. The CDR3 bases are TGTGCCATCAGTGAGTCGACCGTGGGCTACACCTTC.

This clone was counted a few times. The chain recombines TRBV9 with TRBJ2-3; either TRBD1 or TRBD2 may fit D (6 bases each). CDR1 is SGDLS and CDR2 is YYNGEE in the germline V gene. V was trimmed by 3 bases and J by 4 bases, leaving 15 bases between them. CDR3 size: 15 residues. CDR3: CASSAAGHGADTQYF. Written as DNA, the CDR3 is TGTGCCAGCAGCGCCGCGGGACATGGGGCAGATACGCAGTATTTT. Variable domain in full (rest from reference TRBV9 and TRBJ2-3): DSGVTQTPKHLITATGQRVTLRCSPRSGDLSVYWYQQSLDQGLQFLIQYYNGEERAKGNILERFSAQQFPDLHSELNLSSLELGDSALYFCASSAAGHGADTQYFGPGTRLTVL.

This clone was observed a few times. This chain uses TRBV18 with TRBJ1-1; maybe TRBD1 (5 bases). Germline assignment: CDR1 KGHSH and CDR2 LQKENI. There are 16 residues in the CDR3. Trimming cost V 3 bases and J 1 base, with 15 bases left between them. CDR3 in amino acids: CASSPGMGPQNTEAFF. The CDR3 DNA is TGTGCCAGCTCACCTGGGATGGGGCCCCAGAACACTGAAGCTTTCTTT.

The chain has TRBV10-3 and TRBJ2-7; D possibly corresponds to TRBD2 (7 bases). Trimming took 4 bases from V and 5 from J, leaving 15 bases between them. Germline-derived CDR1 and CDR2 are ENHRY and SYGVKD. This CDR3 spans 14 amino acids. CDR3 amino acids: CAISAGQRDHEQYF. CDR3 bases: TGTGCCATCAGTGCTGGACAGCGGGACCACGAGCAGTACTTC.

The sample holds a few counts of this clone. Its ends do not fully match the called genes, so a read error is possible. V gene TRBV19 combines with J gene TRBJ2-1; 7 bases are a match to TRBD1. This CDR3 comprises 21 residues. The V gene's germline CDR1 is LNHDA and CDR2 SQIVND (reference sequence). CDR3 sequence: CASSILEKTGSYRSSYNEQFF. The CDR3, as DNA: TGTGCCAGTAGTATACTCGAGAAGACAGGGAGCTATCGAAGCTCCTACAATGAGCAATTCTTC.

The chain is built from TRBV19 and TRBJ2-7; 9 nucleotides line up with TRBD1. The V gene end was trimmed by 3 bases and the J gene end by 6 bases; junction bases not matched to a gene: 15. Germline V gene data show CDR1 as LNHDA and CDR2 as SQIVND (reference sequence). The CDR3 sequence is 17 residues long. DNA for the CDR3: TGTGCCAGTAGTATGGGGAGGACAGGGGACCGGCGGTTCGAGCAGTACTTC. Amino acids: CASSMGRTGDRRFEQYF. The variable domain in full, completed from reference TRBV19 and TRBJ2-7, reads DGGITQSPKYLFRKEGQNVTLSCEQNLNHDAMYWYRQDPGQGLRLIYYSQIVNDFQKGDIAEGYSVSREKKESFPLTVTSAQKNPTAFYLCASSMGRTGDRRFEQYFGPGTRLTVT.

The V and J genes are TRBV5-4 and TRBJ2-3; TRBD2 matches at 16 bases. The V segment lost 3 bases and the J segment 5 bases; nucleotides outside the gene matches: 6. The germline CDR1 and CDR2 sequences are SGHNT and YYREEE (reference sequence). The CDR3 is made up of 17 amino acids. CDR3 nucleotide sequence: TGTGCCAGCAGCTCGGGACTAGCGGGAGGGCCGGGAGATACGCAGTATTTT. As protein: CASSSGLAGGPGDTQYF.